The sequence of this TCR beta chain was determined in a study of blood T cells in healthy people across ages. Study-wide results and caveats: With donor CMV status unknown, expanded clonotype changes were possibly confounded. From one million sequenced T cells, diversity estimates were lower bounds. In long-lived donors, naive CD4+ cell counts and diversity exceeded those of aged donors.

This clonotype was counted only a few times. What it recognizes is unknown. Combining a sample-barcoded 5' primer with a J-beta primer mix, a second PCR ran for roughly 6 to 12 cycles. The template-switch adaptor was a 5' adaptor with 12 random nucleotides. It tagged each cDNA molecule. TCRdb analysed the 5' RACE reads with MiXCR anew, one entry per CDR3 protein. The sample holds fewer than 650,000 distinct CDR3 sequences, roughly a quarter seen once. The same data also went into a second study, on T cells of mothers and their children.

The clonotype was recovered from a boy between 2 and 10 years old in good health. The sample taken for sequencing was blood.

The chain's CDR3 is CASSLYGQGNTIYF. In DNA form, the CDR3 reads TGTGCCAGCAGCTTATATGGGCAAGGGAACACCATATATTTT. The chain has TRBV7-2 and TRBJ1-3; D is undetermined. Germline V gene lookup returns CDR1 SGHTA and CDR2 FQGNSA. This CDR3 comprises 14 residues. The germline V and J ends were trimmed by 2 bases and 7 bases, with 12 bases remaining between them. The full variable domain, with the rest looked up from reference TRBV7-2 and TRBJ1-3, is GAGVSQSPSNKVTEKGKDVELRCDPISGHTALYWYRQSLGQGLEFLIYFQGNSAPDKSGLPSDRFSAERTGGSVSTLTIQRTQQEDSAVYLCASSLYGQGNTIYFGEGSWLTVV.